Listed here is a single T cell receptor beta chain. Which antigen it targets is not known. The junction and the germline gene differ at one end; a read error may be behind it. Libraries were constructed by the immunoSEQ multiplex PCR assay. For the multiplex PCR, a mixture combining 60 forward primers for TCR Vbeta segments and 13 reverse primers for TCR Jbeta segments was used. The CDR3 region of rearranged TCR beta genes was amplified from genomic DNA with a multiplex PCR assay. The Illumina HiSeq System was used to sequence the amplified TCR beta libraries as 87-base-pair reads. The paper's data handling went like this. A later analysis tallied 70 million to 100 million unique TCR beta chains across the 666 repertoires, and around 12 million of those chains were shared by two or more donors. Raw reads were error-corrected and collapsed into unique sequences with a nearest-neighbor algorithm that merged closely related sequences to remove PCR and sequencing errors. CDR3 sequences were aligned to IMGT reference sequences to assign V, D and J gene segments. For a sequence to be retained, a match of at least six nucleotides was required to both a V gene segment and a J gene segment. Rearrangements were called productive when the CDR3 lacked stop codons and stayed in frame with V and J; all others were non-productive. Following IMGT convention, CDR3 was defined as the stretch from the second conserved V-encoded cysteine up to the conserved J-encoded phenylalanine. Sequences without an unambiguous match to a single V gene segment were excluded from the earlier analysis of about 600 of the donors. An earlier analysis of just under 600 of the donors called V segments functional above 56.7% productive rearrangements and segregating when the between-donor standard deviation exceeded 5%. A statistical classification framework was developed to diagnose cytomegalovirus status using the catalog of TCR beta chain sequences. In a later analysis, TCR nucleotide sequences were compared against IMGT/GENE-DB human TR gene sequences so that V and J genes could be assigned. Using the TCRdist pipeline, a later analysis assigned CDR3 sequences along with most-parsimonious VDJ recombination scenarios. In a later analysis, each TCR beta chain was defined by its CDR3 amino acid sequence together with its V-gene family, and reads lacking a unique V-gene family were excluded. A later analysis removed nearly 600 highly shared, low-generation-probability nucleotide sequences to deal with suspected cross-contamination and a sequencing artifact. For each public chain, a later analysis derived a clonal expansion index from normalized ranks of inferred template counts within each repertoire. Generation probabilities in a later analysis came from a VDJ recombination model fitted to out-of-frame rearrangements, and those results were checked against IGoR. Hypergeometric tests were used in a later analysis to score TCR-TCR, TCR-HLA and TCR-CMV co-occurrence, with a repertoire-size bias correction applied to the TCR pairs. To estimate false discovery rates, a later analysis permuted the HLA or CMV assignments 20 times. A later analysis grouped co-occurring TCRs with DBSCAN, adding TCRdist sequence similarity when clustering within HLA-allele-positive subsets. For co-occurrence clustering, repertoires with fewer than 30,000 or more than 120,000 public chains were excluded, along with five repertoires with anomalous nucleotide sharing. TCRdb holds this immuneACCESS table with in-frame rearrangements only. Some clones are missing; in checked studies, unresolved V genes explain under half, and the rest has no known cause. That table gives V, J and clone size, and the DNA gave D and trimming. The table for this sample lists some 120,000 clones; approximately 70% of them were counted only once. Roughly 10% of the sample is in the top ten clones.

This record comes from a study of cytomegalovirus exposure and HLA in healthy donors (dated 2017 in TCRdb). Broadly, across the study: An earlier analysis of roughly 630 of the donors reported about 250 Gb of sequence data and roughly 110 million unique TCR beta sequences from roughly 200 million T cells. In an earlier analysis of roughly 540 of the donors, high-throughput TCR beta sequencing was used to judge whether each TCR beta V gene segment behaved as functional or pseudogenic. On average, roughly 250,000 unique TCR beta nucleotide sequences were sequenced per donor among a few hundred genotyped donors of the cohort, with about 19% of those sequences being non-productive. Every discovery cohort repertoire had been produced on one sequencing platform. Genome-wide SNP genotypes for about three fifths of the roughly 670 donors were used in a later genetic analysis, which treated that subset as a discovery cohort. Typing coverage varied by locus: roughly 620-640 donors for A, B, C, DRB1 and DQB1; roughly 520 for DQA1; approximately 610 for DPA1; approximately 450 for DPB1. Of the roughly 400 genotyped donors, 81% were placed in the genetic ancestry cluster associated with self-reported Caucasian donors. Because of strong linkage in the cohort, 5 or 6 DR-DQ haplotypes were treated as single units for association and clustering. Alongside the repertoire data, information on donor age, sex, ethnicity and CMV serostatus was compiled. The study was designed to test whether signatures of past pathogen exposure could be identified by cataloging public T cell receptors. HLA typing covered class I and class II loci at four-digit resolution. Rather than drawing on any new phenotypic data, the later analysis identified candidate immune exposures from TCR beta sequences and the way those sequences occurred across donors. A later analysis re-analyzed previously published TCR beta repertoires from 650 to 800 donors and added high-resolution HLA genotyping to study TCR occurrence patterns. Using immunosequencing, the study profiled T cell repertoires from some 670 subjects and related those repertoires to cytomegalovirus serostatus. About 300 gigabases of sequencing data and around 87 million unique TCR sequences were included in an early release covering about 700 HLA-typed donors. The study combined high-throughput TCR immunosequencing, statistical association of individual TCRs with disease status, and machine learning to predict cytomegalovirus infection status. Besides the first cohort of roughly 640 subjects, a separate validation cohort made up of 120 or so different subjects was used.

The cohort consisted of some 730 healthy bone marrow donors. All cohort members were sampled while nominally healthy, although unrecorded immune exposures were likely present. The donor tested CMV seropositive and was one of the 289 seropositive cohort members. Every donor gave a peripheral blood sample, and the peripheral blood mononuclear cells from that sample were used for TCR beta sequencing. Genomic DNA was extracted from the blood cell samples with the Qiagen DNeasy Blood Extraction Kit. Broader findings and caveats from the paper: Specific HLA alleles were associated with 15,000 to 20,000 TCR beta sequences at a false discovery rate of 0.05 in a later analysis. A later analysis found that TCR association rates varied across HLA loci, with DRB1 alleles showing the most associated TCRs and HLA-C alleles the fewest. Because counts were too low, more than 15 rarely observed V segments, including chromosome 9 orphons, were excluded from the earlier analysis of 587 of the donors. In vitro tests confirmed that a few of the cytomegalovirus-associated TCR beta chains recognize cytomegalovirus antigens. Strong co-occurrence of HLA alleles, especially DR and DQ, made assigning TCR associations to individual alleles difficult. A further reported finding was that TCR beta sequences accurately predicted the HLA-A and HLA-B alleles for most subjects in the first cohort. Most TCR sequences were seen in very few donors, while some public TCRs were found in many individuals. The study gave a list of 150 to 200 TCR beta chains associated with cytomegalovirus. The classifier was reported to diagnose cytomegalovirus status with high specificity and sensitivity in both the original cohort and the validation cohort. For the cohort, immune exposure information was limited to CMV serostatus. Roughly uniform sequencing depth across donors was assumed in presence/absence analyses, although this assumption may not hold. Because some donors lacked HLA typing at each locus, the association tests relied only on the typed subset. A later analysis reported that several top co-occurrence clusters appeared linked to parvovirus B19, influenza, CMV and Epstein-Barr virus. Linkage disequilibrium might explain the correlated functional status among segregating V segments, but an unknown experimental factor could not be excluded. Some IMGT-functional V segments, including TRBV6-2 and TRBV6-3, could not be told apart with the 87-base-pair reads, so those segments were excluded. According to the authors, the approach could potentially be generalized to other disease states and immunological phenotypes. V-gene and J-gene trimming of TCR beta chains was associated with a missense DCLRE1C variant in a later genetic analysis, and the association was replicated in an independent cohort. A later analysis found that HLA-associated TCR beta chains were more clonally expanded and had lower generation probabilities than equally common non-associated chains. According to a later genetic analysis, donors in an Asian-associated ancestry cluster had fewer N-insertions in productive TCRs than the roughly 700-donor mean. The sequencing pipeline was judged likely to have produced a cluster of highly shared sequence variants as a technical artifact. In this cohort, only TCR beta chains were sequenced, and detectable features were limited by the absence of alpha or paired-chain data. Most CMV-associated TCR beta chains appeared to be HLA-restricted in a later analysis, and the HLA associations seemed to be driven largely by CMV exposure. In an earlier analysis of fewer than 750 of the donors, most TCR beta V segments were observed in productive rearrangements about 87% or about 30% of the time, broadly matching IMGT annotations.

CDR1 and CDR2 were assigned from the germline V gene as SNHLY and FYNNEI. The CDR3 goes from the cysteine to the phenylalanine over 12 residues. The only DNA kept is the CDR3, 36 bases in frame from the first base. The chain links TRBV2 with TRBJ1-2, and TRBD1 matches 7 of the central bases. The sample taken for sequencing was PBMCs. This TCR was sampled from a woman in her thirties or forties in good health and CMV-seropositive. The nucleotide sequence is given as TGTGCCAGCAGTGAAGCGCGACAGGGTAGGGCCTTC. Translated, it reads CASSEARQGRAF.